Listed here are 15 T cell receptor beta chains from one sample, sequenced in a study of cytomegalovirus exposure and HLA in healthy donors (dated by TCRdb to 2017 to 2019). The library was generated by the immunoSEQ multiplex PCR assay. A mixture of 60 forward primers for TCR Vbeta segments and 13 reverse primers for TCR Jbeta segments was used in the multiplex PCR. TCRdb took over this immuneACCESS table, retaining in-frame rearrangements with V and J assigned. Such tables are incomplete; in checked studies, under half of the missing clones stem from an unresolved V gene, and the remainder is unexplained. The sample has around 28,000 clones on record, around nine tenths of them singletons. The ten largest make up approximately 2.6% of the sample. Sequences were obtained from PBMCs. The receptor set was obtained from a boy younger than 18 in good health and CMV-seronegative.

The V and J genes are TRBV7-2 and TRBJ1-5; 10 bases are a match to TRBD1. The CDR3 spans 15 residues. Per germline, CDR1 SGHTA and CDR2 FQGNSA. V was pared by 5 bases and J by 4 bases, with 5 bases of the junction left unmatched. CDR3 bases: TGTGCCAGCAGCACCCGGGGACAGGGGAATCAGCCCCAGCATTTT. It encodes CASSTRGQGNQPQHF.

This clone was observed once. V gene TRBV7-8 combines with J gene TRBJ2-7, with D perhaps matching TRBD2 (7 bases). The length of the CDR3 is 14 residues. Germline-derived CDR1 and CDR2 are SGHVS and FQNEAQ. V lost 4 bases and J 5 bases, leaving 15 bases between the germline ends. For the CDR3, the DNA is TGTGCCAGCAGCTCACGCCGGGGGGCCCACGAGCAGTACTTC. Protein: CASSSRRGAHEQYF.

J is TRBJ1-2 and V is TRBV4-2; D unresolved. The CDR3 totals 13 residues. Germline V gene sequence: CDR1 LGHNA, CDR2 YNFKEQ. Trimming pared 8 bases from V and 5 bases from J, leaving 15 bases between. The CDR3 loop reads CASRAAAPYGYTF. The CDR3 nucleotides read TGTGCCAGCCGGGCAGCGGCACCATATGGCTACACCTTC.

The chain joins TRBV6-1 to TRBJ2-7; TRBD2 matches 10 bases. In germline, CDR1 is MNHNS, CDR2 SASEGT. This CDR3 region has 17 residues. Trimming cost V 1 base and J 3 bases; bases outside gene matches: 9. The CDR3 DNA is TGTGCCAGCAGTGAAGGTGGAAGTCTAGCGGGGGTCTACGAGCAGTACTTC. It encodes CASSEGGSLAGVYEQYF.

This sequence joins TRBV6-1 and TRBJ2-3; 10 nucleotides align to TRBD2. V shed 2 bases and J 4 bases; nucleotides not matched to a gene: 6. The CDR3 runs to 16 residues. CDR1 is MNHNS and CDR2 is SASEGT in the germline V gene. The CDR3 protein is CASSESSGGAPDTQYF. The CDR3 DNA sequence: TGTGCCAGCAGTGAATCAAGCGGGGGGGCCCCAGATACGCAGTATTTT.

CDR3 sequence (DNA): TGTGCCAGCAGTTTGGGTCAGGGGGACGGCTACACCTTC. It yields the protein CASSLGQGDGYTF. The rearrangement links TRBV28 to TRBJ1-2; 7 nucleotides align to TRBD1. Trimming at V came to 3 bases and at J to 8 bases, leaving 6 bases not matched to a gene. CDR1 MDHEN and CDR2 SYDVKM come from the germline V gene. This CDR3 is built from 13 residues.

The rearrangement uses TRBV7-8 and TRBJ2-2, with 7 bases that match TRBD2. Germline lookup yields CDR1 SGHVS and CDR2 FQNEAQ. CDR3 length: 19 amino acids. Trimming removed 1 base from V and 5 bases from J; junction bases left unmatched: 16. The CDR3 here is CASSLGGGRTRVETGELFF. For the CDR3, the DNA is TGTGCCAGCAGCTTAGGGGGAGGAAGGACTAGAGTTGAAACCGGGGAGCTGTTTTTT.

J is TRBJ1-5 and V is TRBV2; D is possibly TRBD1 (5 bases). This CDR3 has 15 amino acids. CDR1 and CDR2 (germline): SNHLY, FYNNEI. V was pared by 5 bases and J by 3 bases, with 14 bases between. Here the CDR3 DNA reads TGTGCCAGCAGTATCGAGACAGATGCCAATCAGCCCCAGCATTTT. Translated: CASSIETDANQPQHF. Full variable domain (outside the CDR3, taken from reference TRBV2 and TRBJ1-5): EPEVTQTPSHQVTQMGQEVILRCVPISNHLYFYWYRQILGQKVEFLVSFYNNEISEKSEIFDDQFSVERPDGSNFTLKIRSTKLEDSAMYFCASSIETDANQPQHFGDGTRLSIL.

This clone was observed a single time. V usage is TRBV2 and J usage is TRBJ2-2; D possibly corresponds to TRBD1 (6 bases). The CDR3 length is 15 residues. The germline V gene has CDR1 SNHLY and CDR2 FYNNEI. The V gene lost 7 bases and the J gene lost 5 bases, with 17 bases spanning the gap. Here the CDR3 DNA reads TGTGCCAGCATTCCGGTCTCAGGGGTGACCGGGGAGCTGTTTTTT. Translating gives CASIPVSGVTGELFF.

This CDR3 is CASRFGQGGQETQYF. In DNA, the CDR3 is TGCGCCAGCAGATTTGGCCAAGGGGGACAAGAGACCCAGTACTTC. The chain links TRBV5-1 to TRBJ2-5; D perhaps matches TRBD1 (6 bases). The CDR3 has 15 residues. In germline, CDR1 is SGHRS, CDR2 YFSETQ. Deletions cut 5 bases from V and 2 bases from J, with 16 bases between.

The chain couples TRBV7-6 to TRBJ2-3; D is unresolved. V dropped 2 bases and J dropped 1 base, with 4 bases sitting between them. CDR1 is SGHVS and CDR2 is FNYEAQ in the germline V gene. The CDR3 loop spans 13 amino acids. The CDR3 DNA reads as TGTGCCAGCAGCTTATCGGGCACAGATACGCAGTATTTT. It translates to CASSLSGTDTQYF.

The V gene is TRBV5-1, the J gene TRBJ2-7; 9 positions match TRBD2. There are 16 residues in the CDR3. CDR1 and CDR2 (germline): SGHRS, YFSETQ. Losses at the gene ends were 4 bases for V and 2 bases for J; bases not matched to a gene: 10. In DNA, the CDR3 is TGCGCCAGCAGCCATGCAAGCGGGGGGAAGGCCTACGAGCAGTACTTC. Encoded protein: CASSHASGGKAYEQYF.

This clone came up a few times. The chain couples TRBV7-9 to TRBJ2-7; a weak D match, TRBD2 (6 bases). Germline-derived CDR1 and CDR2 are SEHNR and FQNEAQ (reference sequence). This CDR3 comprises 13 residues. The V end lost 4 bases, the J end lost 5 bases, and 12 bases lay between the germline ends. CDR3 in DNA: TGTGCCAGCAGCTGGGGGGAGACAAACGAGCAGTACTTC. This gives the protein CASSWGETNEQYF.

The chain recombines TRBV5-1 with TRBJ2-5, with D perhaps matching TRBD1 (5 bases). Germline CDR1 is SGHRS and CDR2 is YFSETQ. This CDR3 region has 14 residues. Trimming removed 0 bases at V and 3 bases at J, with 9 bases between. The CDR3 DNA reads TGCGCCAGCAGCTTGGCAGGGTACAAAGAGACCCAGTACTTC. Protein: CASSLAGYKETQYF. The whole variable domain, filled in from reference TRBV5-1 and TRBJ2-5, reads KAGVTQTPRYLIKTRGQQVTLSCSPISGHRSVSWYQQTPGQGLQFLFEYFSETQRNKGNFPGRFSGRQFSNSRSEMNVSTLELGDSALYLCASSLAGYKETQYFGPGTRLLVL.

For the CDR3, the DNA is TGTGCCAGCTCACCGGCCGTGATCGGCAGGGTCGCCAATGAAAAACTGTTTTTT. This sequence encodes CASSPAVIGRVANEKLFF. This chain connects TRBV18 to TRBJ1-4; D may be TRBD1 (5 bases). Germline CDR1 and CDR2: KGHSH and LQKENI. With 3 bases removed from V and 5 bases from J, the gap between germline ends came to 22 bases. The CDR3 runs 18 residues.